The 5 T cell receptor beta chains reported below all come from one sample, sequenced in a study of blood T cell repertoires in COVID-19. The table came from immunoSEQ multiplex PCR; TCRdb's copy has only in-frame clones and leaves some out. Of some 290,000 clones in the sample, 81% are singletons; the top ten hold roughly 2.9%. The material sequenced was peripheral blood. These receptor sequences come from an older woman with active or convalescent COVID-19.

The CDR3 nucleotides read TGTGCCTGGACCTCAGGCCAGGGGCGAGCCTACGAGCAGTACTTC. This gives the protein CAWTSGQGRAYEQYF. The gene calls are TRBV30 and TRBJ2-7, with D perhaps matching TRBD1 (6 bases). CDR3 length: 15 amino acids. Germline CDR1 GTSNPN, CDR2 SVGIG (reference sequence). V was pared by 4 bases and J by 2 bases, with 18 bases between.

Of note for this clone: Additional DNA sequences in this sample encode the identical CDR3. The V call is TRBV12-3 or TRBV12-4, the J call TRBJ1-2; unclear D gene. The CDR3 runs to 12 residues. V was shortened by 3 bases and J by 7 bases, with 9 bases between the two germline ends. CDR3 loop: CASSLGGRGYTF. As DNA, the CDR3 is TGTGCCAGCAGTTTGGGAGGTCGTGGCTACACCTTC.

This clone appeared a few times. The DNA for the CDR3 is TGTGCCAGCAGTTCACGGTCCAATCAGCCCCAGCATTTT. It specifies CASSSRSNQPQHF. The chain couples TRBV6-5 to TRBJ1-5, with no clear D. Germline assignment: CDR1 MNHEY and CDR2 SVGAGI. The germline V and J ends were trimmed by 4 bases and 3 bases, with 7 bases remaining between them. The CDR3 is made up of 13 amino acids.

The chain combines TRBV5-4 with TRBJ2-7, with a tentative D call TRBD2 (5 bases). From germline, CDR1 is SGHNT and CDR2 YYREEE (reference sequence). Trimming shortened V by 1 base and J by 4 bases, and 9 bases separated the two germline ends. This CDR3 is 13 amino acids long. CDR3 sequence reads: CASSLPRGYEQYF. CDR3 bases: TGTGCCAGCAGCTTGCCGAGAGGGTACGAGCAGTACTTC.

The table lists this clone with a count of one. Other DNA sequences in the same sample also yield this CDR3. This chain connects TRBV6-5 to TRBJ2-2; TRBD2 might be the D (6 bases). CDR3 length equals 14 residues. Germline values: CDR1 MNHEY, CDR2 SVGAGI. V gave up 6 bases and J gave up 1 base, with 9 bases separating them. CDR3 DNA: TGTGCCAGCAGGCGGGGACTGAACACCGGGGAGCTGTTTTTT. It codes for CASRRGLNTGELFF.